Listed below are T cell receptor beta chains from one sample, sequenced in a study of blood T cell repertoires in COVID-19. Some clones are missing from TCRdb's copy, which holds only in-frame ones; the method was immunoSEQ multiplex PCR. In the table there are tens of thousands of clones, less than 90% of which are singletons. The sequenced sample consisted of peripheral blood. These receptor sequences come from a human donor in a cohort sampled during active COVID-19. The CDR3 runs from the conserved cysteine through the conserved F or W. A D gene is named only where the DNA matches it firmly. Size values are once, few and many counts, or a class for expanded clones, and some rows have none.

CASSIDVASSSYEQYF TGCGCCAGCAGCATTGACGTAGCGAGTAGCTCCTACGAGCAGTACTTC TRBJ2-7 - - TRBV5-1
CASSRGRRSEQYF TGTGCCAGCAGCCGCGGGAGGCGGAGCGAGCAGTACTTC TRBJ2-7 TRBD2 - TRBV14
CASSQVAGGPHTQYF TGCGCCAGCAGCCAAGTAGCGGGAGGGCCACATACGCAGTATTTT TRBJ2-3 TRBD2 - TRBV4-1
CASSSTNAGQYF TGTGCCAGCAGCTCGACTAACGCGGGACAGTACTTC TRBJ2-7 - - TRBV3-1/TRBV3-2
CASSAGISYGYTF TGTGCCAGCAGCGCGGGAATTTCCTATGGCTACACCTTC TRBJ1-2 - - TRBV7-2
CASSPGGAGGGEQYF TGTGCCAGCTCACCAGGAGGGGCAGGGGGCGGCGAGCAGTACTTC TRBJ2-7 TRBD1 - TRBV18
CASSQPGQGMTEAFF TGTGCCAGCAGTCAACCGGGACAGGGGATGACTGAAGCTTTCTTT TRBJ1-1 TRBD1 - TRBV28
CASSRRPTSGRSEQFF TGCGCCAGCAGCCGTAGACCGACTAGCGGGAGGTCTGAGCAGTTCTTC TRBJ2-1 TRBD2 - TRBV5-1
CASSPPRIGTSGSRSHEQYF TGTGCCAGCAGCCCCCCGAGGATTGGGACTAGCGGGAGTAGAAGCCACGAGCAGTACTTC TRBJ2-7 TRBD2 - TRBV7-3
CASSPQPQTNTEAFF TGTGCCAGCTCACCTCAGCCACAGACGAACACTGAAGCTTTCTTT TRBJ1-1 - - TRBV18
CASRIDYSSTDTQYF TGCGCCAGCAGGATTGACTACTCCAGCACAGATACGCAGTATTTT TRBJ2-3 - - TRBV5-1
CSASRGGEQFF TGCAGTGCTAGCAGGGGCGGTGAGCAGTTCTTC TRBJ2-1 - - TRBV20-1
CASSELQITDTQYF TGTGCCAGCAGTGAACTACAGATCACAGATACGCAGTATTTT TRBJ2-3 - - TRBV2
CASSFGTGNTEAFF TGTGCCAGCAGCTTTGGGACAGGGAACACTGAAGCTTTCTTT TRBJ1-1 TRBD1 once TRBV7-2
CASGPGLAGLADTQYF TGCGCCAGCGGTCCGGGGCTAGCGGGATTGGCAGATACGCAGTATTTT TRBJ2-3 TRBD2 - TRBV5-1
CASSSPTGLANTIYF TGTGCCAGCAGTTCCCCGACAGGGCTAGCCAACACCATATATTTT TRBJ1-3 TRBD1 once TRBV28
CASSNPGTSGREVTGSYNEQFF TGTGCCAGCAGCAACCCTGGGACTAGCGGGAGGGAAGTCACTGGTTCCTACAATGAGCAGTTCTTC TRBJ2-1 TRBD2 - TRBV7-8
CASSSGAGELFF TGTGCCAGCAGCTCAGGGGCCGGGGAGCTGTTTTTT TRBJ2-2 - - TRBV3-1/TRBV3-2
CASSGTRAYEQYF TGCGCCAGCAGCGGGACTAGGGCCTACGAGCAGTACTTC TRBJ2-7 TRBD2 - TRBV4-1
CASSQETGAQPQHF TGCGCCAGCAGCCAAGAGACAGGGGCTCAGCCCCAGCATTTT TRBJ1-5 TRBD1 once TRBV4-3
CATSDPSGSSGGANVLTF TGTGCCACCAGTGACCCTAGCGGGAGTAGTGGTGGGGCCAACGTCCTGACTTTC TRBJ2-6 TRBD2 - TRBV24-1
CSVKTGTGNTGELFF TGCAGCGTTAAAACCGGGACAGGGAACACCGGGGAGCTGTTTTTT TRBJ2-2 TRBD1 - TRBV29-1
CASGWTSGRGSTDTQYF TGTGCTAGTGGTTGGACTAGCGGGAGGGGAAGCACAGATACGCAGTATTTT TRBJ2-3 TRBD2 - TRBV12-5
CASRQQGLSPPVPFF TGTGCCAGCAGACAACAGGGCTTGAGTCCGCCTGTCCCCTTCTTT TRBJ1-1 - - TRBV28
CASRKSARGTYEQYF TGTGCCAGCAGAAAGAGCGCGAGAGGGACTTACGAGCAGTACTTC TRBJ2-7 - - TRBV6-6
CASSRLAGNYEQYF TGTGCCAGCAGTCGACTAGCGGGGAACTACGAGCAGTACTTC TRBJ2-7 TRBD2 - TRBV4-2
CASSYGTNTEAFF TGTGCCAGCAGTTACGGTACGAACACTGAAGCTTTCTTT TRBJ1-1 - - TRBV27
CSADRGADTEAFF TGCAGCGCTGATCGGGGGGCTGACACTGAAGCTTTCTTT TRBJ1-1 - few TRBV29-1
CATSRGQGWDEQYF TGTGCCACCAGCAGAGGCCAGGGGTGGGACGAGCAGTACTTC TRBJ2-7 - - TRBV15
CASSPPQGQIYEQYF TGTGCCAGCTCACCACCGCAGGGGCAGATCTACGAGCAGTACTTC TRBJ2-7 - - TRBV18
CASSRQGMSYEQYF TGTGCCAGCTCCCGACAGGGTATGTCCTACGAGCAGTACTTC TRBJ2-7 TRBD1 - TRBV2
CASSSRSGRTTGTGELFF TGTGCCAGCAGCTCCCGCAGCGGGAGAACTACGGGGACCGGGGAGCTGTTTTTT TRBJ2-2 TRBD2 few TRBV5-4
CASSETSGRPRTYTYEQYF TGTGCCAGCAGCGAGACTAGCGGGAGGCCTCGTACCTACACCTACGAGCAGTACTTC TRBJ2-7 TRBD2 - TRBV3-1/TRBV3-2
CASSLVRGAKNIQYF TGTGCCAGCAGTTTGGTGCGGGGAGCCAAAAACATTCAGTACTTC TRBJ2-4 - - TRBV28
CASSRGLALEVGETQYF TGTGCCAGCAGCAGGGGACTAGCCCTAGAGGTAGGAGAGACCCAGTACTTC TRBJ2-5 TRBD2 - TRBV7-9
CASSRVPGQGMSNQPQHF TGTGCCAGCAGCCGCGTCCCGGGACAGGGGATGAGCAATCAGCCCCAGCATTTT TRBJ1-5 TRBD1 - TRBV5-8
CASSIPGTGNQPQHF TGTGCCAGTAGTATCCCCGGGACAGGTAATCAGCCCCAGCATTTT TRBJ1-5 TRBD1 few TRBV19
CSATQGGDYGYTF TGCAGCGCTACACAGGGGGGCGACTATGGCTACACCTTC TRBJ1-2 TRBD1 - TRBV29-1
CASSPEDQYEQYF TGTGCCAGCTCACCGGAGGACCAATACGAGCAGTACTTC TRBJ2-7 - - TRBV18
CASSRDRGLGEAFF TGCGCCAGCAGCCGAGATAGGGGGCTCGGTGAAGCTTTCTTT TRBJ1-1 TRBD1 - TRBV4-1
CASSGAGEQFF TGCGCCAGCAGCGGAGCGGGTGAGCAGTTCTTC TRBJ2-1 - - TRBV4-1
CASSITSGRRSYNEQFF TGTGCCAGTAGTATAACTAGCGGGAGGAGGTCCTACAATGAGCAGTTCTTC TRBJ2-1 TRBD2 - TRBV19
CAWTTGPGNTIYF TGTGCCTGGACGACGGGTCCTGGAAACACCATATATTTT TRBJ1-3 - - TRBV30
CASSGSPGQSSYEQYF TGTGCCAGCAGTGGATCACCGGGACAGAGTTCCTACGAGCAGTACTTC TRBJ2-7 TRBD1 - TRBV25-1
CASSREREQYF TGTGCCAGCTCACGGGAGCGGGAGCAGTACTTC TRBJ2-7 - - TRBV18
CASSLTVVVGVEQYF TGTGCCAGCAGCTTAACAGTCGTCGTGGGAGTCGAGCAGTACTTC TRBJ2-7 - few TRBV7-2
CASRPTLGAGGSPYNEQFF TGTGCCAGCAGACCAACCCTAGGAGCGGGAGGTTCTCCCTACAATGAGCAGTTCTTC TRBJ2-1 TRBD2 - TRBV27
CASSLGVGEAYEQYF TGCGCCAGCAGCTTGGGAGTCGGGGAAGCCTACGAGCAGTACTTC TRBJ2-7 - - TRBV5-1
CASSLWGQSFSGNTIYF TGTGCCAGCAGTTTATGGGGACAGTCTTTCTCTGGAAACACCATATATTTT TRBJ1-3 TRBD1 - TRBV28
CASSQSPGLQETQYF TGTGCCAGCAGCCAATCCCCGGGTCTACAAGAGACCCAGTACTTC TRBJ2-5 - - TRBV16
CASSRLTSGDTDTQYF TGTGCCAGCAGCCGATTGACTAGCGGGGACACAGATACGCAGTATTTT TRBJ2-3 TRBD2 - TRBV7-8
CASSAGTPETQYF TGTGCCAGCAGTGCAGGGACACCAGAGACCCAGTACTTC TRBJ2-5 - - TRBV12-3/TRBV12-4
CASSLSRVRLAELYNEQFF TGTGCCAGCAGCTTAAGTCGCGTGCGGCTAGCGGAGTTATACAATGAGCAGTTCTTC TRBJ2-1 TRBD2 - TRBV7-8
CASTRRGQLSPLHF TGTGCCAGCACCCGAAGGGGACAGTTATCACCCCTCCACTTT TRBJ1-6 TRBD1 once TRBV27
CASSLEFAGGPNNEQFF TGTGCCAGCAGCTTAGAATTCGCGGGAGGGCCTAACAATGAGCAGTTCTTC TRBJ2-1 TRBD2 - TRBV7-2
CASSYSYEQYF TGTGCCAGCAGCTACTCCTACGAGCAGTACTTC TRBJ2-7 - few TRBV2
CASIEGGGPSVTQYF TGCGCCAGCATAGAAGGCGGAGGGCCATCGGTTACGCAGTATTTT TRBJ2-3 - - TRBV10-2